A selection of T cell receptor beta chains follows, all from one sample in a study of T cells of healthy individuals. Each CDR3 protein gets one entry after TCRdb re-called the 5' RACE reads with MiXCR. The sample holds roughly 76,000 distinct CDR3 sequences, roughly 5.1% seen once. These receptors originate from a female donor in good health. The CDR3 runs from the conserved cysteine through the conserved F or W.

J gene	V gene	CDR3 length	CDR3 protein
TRBJ1-5	TRBV6-1	15	CASSEVWRSNQPQHF
TRBJ1-4	TRBV6-6	14	CASSTGTKNEKLFF
TRBJ1-3	TRBV5-6	14	CASSLAHRGNTIYF
TRBJ1-5	TRBV24-1	14	CATSDLHSNQPQHF
TRBJ1-5	TRBV10-3	12	CAIGSVERPQHF
TRBJ1-5	TRBV12-3/TRBV12-4	13	CASSLKMGQPQHF
TRBJ2-2	TRBV5-1	18	CASSLKLLWEGNTGELFF
TRBJ2-7	TRBV4-1	14	CASSQGTGISEQYF
TRBJ2-7	TRBV10-3	15	CAISERGWLAYEQYF
TRBJ2-2	TRBV27	17	CASSPWTGSYTTGELFF
TRBJ2-3	TRBV5-4	15	CASSLDLAGTDTQYF
TRBJ2-1	TRBV12-3/TRBV12-4	15	CASSLGSGRINEQFF
TRBJ1-1	TRBV18	14	CASSPQDRGTEAFF
TRBJ2-7	TRBV28	16	CASSLSTQGAIQEQYF
TRBJ1-1	TRBV4-2	16	CASSHAYDDLNTEAFF
TRBJ1-1	TRBV12-3/TRBV12-4	16	CASSADRVAMNTEAFF
TRBJ1-1	TRBV5-4	14	CASSLGRANTEAFF
TRBJ2-5	TRBV7-2	12	CASSIGAETQYF
TRBJ1-1	TRBV9	13	CASSARGDTEAFF
TRBJ1-2	TRBV7-2	13	CASSLDKNYGYTF
TRBJ2-3	TRBV29-1	15	CSVGETPWAGDTQYF
TRBJ2-3	TRBV5-1	13	CASSLIPGQGAYF
TRBJ2-7	TRBV18	16	CASSPTGLPRLGEQYF
TRBJ2-1	TRBV28	14	CASSSLAGVYEQFF
TRBJ1-1	TRBV30	13	CAWTPDGPTEAFF
TRBJ1-5	TRBV2	15	CASNRDSQGWQPQHF
TRBJ1-2	TRBV4-1	16	CASSQRWDRPAYGYTF
TRBJ2-7	TRBV29-1	11	CSIHRGSEQYF